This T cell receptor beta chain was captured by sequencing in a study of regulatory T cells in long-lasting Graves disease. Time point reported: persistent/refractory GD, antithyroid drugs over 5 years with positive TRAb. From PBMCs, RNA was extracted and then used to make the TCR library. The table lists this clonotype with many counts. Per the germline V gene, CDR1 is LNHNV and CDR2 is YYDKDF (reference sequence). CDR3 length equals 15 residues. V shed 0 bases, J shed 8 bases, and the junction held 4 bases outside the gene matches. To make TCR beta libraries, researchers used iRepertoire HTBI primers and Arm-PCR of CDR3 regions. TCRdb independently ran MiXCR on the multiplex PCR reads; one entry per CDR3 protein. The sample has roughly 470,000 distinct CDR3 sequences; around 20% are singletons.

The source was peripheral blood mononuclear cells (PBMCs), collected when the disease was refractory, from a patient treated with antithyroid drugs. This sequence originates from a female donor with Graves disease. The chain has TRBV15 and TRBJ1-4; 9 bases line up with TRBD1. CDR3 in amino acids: CATSREGQGGEKLFF. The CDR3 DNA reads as TGTGCCACCAGCAGAGAGGGACAGGGTGGAGAAAAACTGTTTTTT.